This T cell receptor (beta chain) was sequenced during a study of OX40 agonist ivuxolimab in advanced cancers. Across the study: Patients received intravenous ivuxolimab every 2 weeks at 0.01 to 10 mg/kg. Aged about 20 to 80 with a mean of approximately 57 years, they were 82.7% male. Study-level findings and limits: At 0.1 to 3.0 mg/kg, CD4+ and CD8+ blood T cells expanded clonally by week 6.

A remark on this clone: Its antigen is not known.

This table comes from immunoSEQ multiplex PCR, and its TCRdb copy is limited to in-frame clones, with some not included. The sample holds 70,000 to 95,000 clones, 85% to 90% seen once. Germline-derived CDR1 and CDR2 are SGHDT and YYEEEE. This CDR3 contains 14 residues. J gave up 9 bases and V 5 bases, and 9 bases lay outside the gene matches. This chain joins TRBV5-6 and TRBJ1-5; 9 bases are shared with TRBD1. The sequenced sample was CD4+ or CD8+ T cells sorted from blood, obtained in a trial of the OX40 agonist ivuxolimab. This TCR was recovered from an adult with an advanced solid tumor such as melanoma, head and neck, liver or kidney cancer. The CDR3: CASSVGQGFGPQHF. The CDR3 region has the DNA TGTGCCAGCAGTGTGGGACAGGGATTCGGGCCCCAGCATTTT.